This T cell receptor (beta chain) originates from a study of vaccination and CD4 T cells after COVID-19. Study-wide context: Post-COVID draws followed diagnosis by a median roughly 100 days (range 35 to 161). The stimulus for the cells was overlapping spike peptides derived from SARS-CoV-2, HCoV-NL63, HCoV-OC43 and HCoV-229E.

Points on this clonotype: Antigen: not known.

CD4+ T cells that had been cultured provided DNA sequenced with the Oncomine TCR Beta short-read assay. TCRdb re-called the PCR reads through MiXCR, storing one row per CDR3 protein. In the table there are about 11,000 distinct CDR3 sequences, less than 35% of which are singletons. Germline V CDR1 and CDR2: MNHEY, SVGAGI. This CDR3 region has 13 residues. V lost 2 bases to trimming and J lost 4 bases, with 8 bases between them. The treatment: roughly 10-day PBMC culture with coronavirus spike peptide pools or control peptides (ViraFEST assay). In this cohort, PCR tests turned positive between March and December 2020, predating US Alpha, Beta and Delta variants.

The sequence came from a human donor who had recovered from COVID-19. This chain joins TRBV6-5 and TRBJ1-1; D perhaps matches TRBD1 (5 bases). Specimen: CD4+ T cells from blood, cultured in vitro, collected after SARS-CoV-2 vaccination. CDR3 residues: CASSYQGTTEAFF. The CDR3 nucleotides read TGTGCCAGCAGTTACCAGGGAACCACTGAAGCTTTCTTT.